These 31 T cell receptor beta chains were sequenced from one sample in a study of PD-1 blockade in classical Hodgkin lymphoma. Profiled with immunoSEQ multiplex PCR; TCRdb holds only in-frame clones, not every one. The data contain approximately 45,000 clones, around two thirds of them singletons. The time point here: cycle 4 day 1 (C4D1), after 5 to 7 weeks of nivolumab. In every patient, relapse followed autologous stem cell transplantation, while exposure to brentuximab vedotin differed. The material sequenced was peripheral blood mononuclear cells (PBMCs), taken before the fourth cycle of nivolumab. These receptors originate from a human donor with classical Hodgkin lymphoma.

The V gene is TRBV11-2, the J gene TRBJ1-3, with 9 positions matching TRBD1. Germline-derived CDR1 and CDR2 are SGHAT and FQNNGV. V was clipped by 6 bases and J by 2 bases; unmatched bases: 8. The CDR3 totals 16 residues. In nucleotides, the CDR3 is TGTGCCAGCAGGCGGACAGGGGCTAATCCTGGAAACACCATATATTTT. This translates into CASRRTGANPGNTIYF.

The chain carries TRBV28 and TRBJ2-2; 11 positions match TRBD2. From germline, CDR1 is MDHEN and CDR2 SYDVKM. The CDR3 runs to 16 residues. The J segment lost 7 bases and the V segment lost 2 bases, leaving 6 bases of the junction unmatched. CDR3 sequence: CASSLPLAGVYGELFF. The CDR3 DNA reads as TGTGCCAGCAGTTTACCACTAGCGGGAGTCTACGGGGAGCTGTTTTTT.

Relative to its sample, this clone is medium-sized. V gene TRBV6-5 combines with J gene TRBJ2-1; D uncertain. The CDR3 spans 13 residues. Between the trimmed V and J ends, which lost 0 bases and 5 bases, there was a span of 5 bases. Germline loops: CDR1 MNHEY, CDR2 SVGAGI. CDR3 coding DNA: TGTGCCAGCAGTTACTCGAGGAACAATGAGCAGTTCTTC. It yields the protein CASSYSRNNEQFF.

By its share, this clone is medium-sized. The chain links TRBV30 to TRBJ1-2; possibly TRBD1 for D (6 bases). Germline CDR1 reads GTSNPN; CDR2 reads SVGIG (reference sequence). The CDR3 extends over 13 amino acids. Trimming removed 5 bases at V and 8 bases at J, with 18 bases between. For the CDR3, the DNA is TGTGCCTGGTCGGGGACAAAACGAACCGGCTACACCTTC. Translated, it gives CAWSGTKRTGYTF.

This chain links TRBV6-1 with TRBJ2-7; D is undetermined. The CDR3 is 12 residues long. Germline V gene sequence: CDR1 MNHNS, CDR2 SASEGT. V was shortened by 6 bases and J by 5 bases, with 11 bases between the two germline ends. In DNA form, the CDR3 reads TGTGCCAGCAGCAGACAAACCGACGAGCAGTACTTC. It is translated as CASSRQTDEQYF.

The genes are TRBV25-1 and TRBJ2-5, with D unclear. V lost 5 bases and J lost 4, with 8 bases in between. Germline CDR1 and CDR2: MGHDK and SYGVNS. The CDR3 consists of 12 residues. This CDR3 reads CASSLEVETQYF. CDR3 DNA: TGTGCCAGCAGTTTAGAGGTAGAGACCCAGTACTTC.

The V and J genes are TRBV28 and TRBJ1-2, with TRBD1 identical over 7 bases. Germline CDR1 reads MDHEN; CDR2 reads SYDVKM. The CDR3 sequence is 15 residues long. J was trimmed by 3 bases and V by 5 bases; bases with no gene match: 9. The CDR3 bases are TGTGCCAGCAGTAGTACAGGGGAGGTCTACTATGGCTACACCTTC. Its protein product is CASSSTGEVYYGYTF.

This clone was counted a few times. CDR3 in amino acids: CAITLSGSYNEQFF. CDR3 DNA: TGTGCCATCACCTTAAGCGGGAGCTACAATGAGCAGTTCTTC. The chain has TRBV10-3 and TRBJ2-1, with 8 bases matching TRBD2. CDR1 is ENHRY and CDR2 is SYGVKD in the germline V gene. The V and J ends lost 7 bases and 3 bases, in that order; junction bases with no gene match: 5. The CDR3 consists of 14 residues.

The chain couples TRBV5-5 to TRBJ2-7; D call uncertain. Germline V CDR1 and CDR2: SGHKS, YYEKEE (reference sequence). CDR3 size: 15 residues. V lost 4 bases, J lost 3 bases, and 17 bases lay in between. In DNA, the CDR3 is TGTGCCAGCAGCCAAGATCTAACAGATTACTACGAGCAGTACTTC. This gives the protein CASSQDLTDYYEQYF. Looking up the rest from reference TRBV5-5 and TRBJ2-7 gives the full variable domain: DAGVTQSPTHLIKTRGQQVTLRCSPISGHKSVSWYQQVLGQGPQFIFQYYEKEERGRGNFPDRFSARQFPNYSSELNVNALLLGDSALYLCASSQDLTDYYEQYFGPGTRLTVT.

This clone was seen a handful of times. The chain has TRBV7-9 and TRBJ2-4, with D possibly called TRBD1 or TRBD2 (5 bases each). In germline, CDR1 is SEHNR, CDR2 FQNEAQ (reference sequence). The CDR3 is made up of 15 amino acids. V shed 5 bases and J shed 7 bases, with 18 bases lying between them. The DNA for the CDR3 is TGTGCCAGCAGCGTGACCGGGACCCCCAGCAACATTCAGTACTTC. Encoded protein: CASSVTGTPSNIQYF. The variable domain in full, completed from reference TRBV7-9 and TRBJ2-4, reads DTGVSQNPRHKITKRGQNVTFRCDPISEHNRLYWYRQTLGQGPEFLTYFQNEAQLEKSRLLSDRFSAERPKGSFSTLEIQRTEQGDSAMYLCASSVTGTPSNIQYFGAGTRLSVL.

The chain has TRBV5-1 and TRBJ2-7, with D perhaps matching TRBD1 (6 bases). V lost 4 bases and J lost 7, with 18 bases in between. This CDR3 comprises 14 residues. CDR1 is SGHRS, CDR2 YFSETQ, per germline. CDR3 protein: CASSPVRGRGEQYF. CDR3 sequence (DNA): TGCGCCAGCAGCCCTGTGAGGGGCAGGGGAGAGCAGTACTTC.

This clone came up many times. The CDR3 reads CASSYQGLAGMNTGELFF. The CDR3 DNA sequence: TGTGCCAGCAGCTACCAGGGACTAGCGGGGATGAACACCGGGGAGCTGTTTTTT. This chain links TRBV4-2 with TRBJ2-2; 13 nucleotides match TRBD2. The CDR3 is 18 amino acids. Trimming took 5 bases from V and 1 from J; bases not matched to a gene: 7. Germline V gene lookup returns CDR1 LGHNA and CDR2 YNFKEQ.

This chain connects TRBV6-6 to TRBJ1-4, with 9 nucleotides matching TRBD1. CDR1 is MNHNY and CDR2 is SVGAGI in the germline V gene (reference sequence). The CDR3 contains 15 residues. The junction had 5 bases not matched to a gene; V was cut back by 2 bases and J by 7 bases. For the CDR3, the DNA is TGTGCCAGCAGTTACGAACCGGGACAGGGTGAAAAACTGTTTTTT. Protein product: CASSYEPGQGEKLFF.

The rearrangement links TRBV27 to TRBJ2-7; D is possibly TRBD2 (6 bases). Germline loops: CDR1 MNHEY, CDR2 SMNVEV (reference sequence). This CDR3 has 12 residues. V lost 5 bases and J 6 bases, leaving 11 bases between the germline ends. This CDR3 is CASSRDFTEQYF. The CDR3 region has the DNA TGTGCCAGCAGTCGGGACTTTACCGAGCAGTACTTC.

This clone was picked up a small number of times. The chain joins TRBV14 to TRBJ2-2; the D gene is possibly TRBD1 (5 bases). The germline V and J ends were trimmed by 3 bases and 0 bases, with 8 bases remaining between them. Germline V gives CDR1 SGHDN, CDR2 FVKESK. This CDR3 is built from 15 residues. DNA of the CDR3: TGTGCCAGCAGCCACGACAGACCGAACACCGGGGAGCTGTTTTTT. Translating it yields CASSHDRPNTGELFF. The whole variable domain, filled in from reference TRBV14 and TRBJ2-2, reads EAGVTQFPSHSVIEKGQTVTLRCDPISGHDNLYWYRRVMGKEIKFLLHFVKESKQDESGMPNNRFLAERTGGTYSTLKVQPAELEDSGVYFCASSHDRPNTGELFFGEGSRLTVL.

The chain has TRBV5-6 and TRBJ2-2; D is unresolved. The CDR3 runs 15 residues. Trimming removed 4 bases from V and 2 bases from J, with 12 bases in between. Germline CDR1 is SGHDT and CDR2 is YYEEEE. The CDR3 spells CASSRRTLNTGELFF. In DNA, the CDR3 is TGTGCCAGCAGCCGAAGAACACTTAACACCGGGGAGCTGTTTTTT.

V and J are TRBV19 and TRBJ2-5; tentatively, D is TRBD1 (6 bases). Germline V gene lookup returns CDR1 LNHDA and CDR2 SQIVND (reference sequence). This CDR3 has 14 residues. The V gene lost 7 bases and the J gene lost 5 bases, with 17 bases spanning the gap. The CDR3: CASKRGPGEETQYF. In DNA form, the CDR3 reads TGTGCCAGTAAGAGGGGACCAGGGGAGGAGACCCAGTACTTC.

CDR3 loop: CASSLGVEAFF. CDR3 in DNA: TGTGCCAGCAGCCTAGGCGTTGAAGCTTTCTTT. The chain recombines TRBV5-4 with TRBJ1-1; D is undetermined. Germline V CDR1 and CDR2: SGHNT, YYREEE (reference sequence). Trimming left V 4 bases short and J 7 bases short, with 8 bases between. The CDR3 loop spans 11 amino acids.

This chain joins TRBV4-3 and TRBJ2-5; TRBD1 is a possible D gene (5 bases). The CDR3 contains 15 residues. Germline V gene data show CDR1 as LGHNA and CDR2 as YSLEER. V shed 0 bases and J shed 5 bases, with 13 bases lying between them. The CDR3 loop is CASSQDVRARETQYF. The CDR3 DNA reads as TGCGCCAGCAGCCAAGACGTCAGGGCCCGGGAGACCCAGTACTTC.

This clone was detected only once. This sequence joins TRBV9 and TRBJ1-2; 7 positions agree with TRBD1. V was clipped by 0 bases and J by 8 bases; unmatched bases: 4. This CDR3 is 13 amino acids long. CDR1 SGDLS and CDR2 YYNGEE come from the germline V gene. The DNA of the CDR3 is TGTGCCAGCAGCGTAGGGTCAGGGGGAGGCTACACCTTC. Amino acids: CASSVGSGGGYTF.

The V and J genes are TRBV6-6 and TRBJ2-7; 10 bases are shared with TRBD1. V lost 9 bases and J lost 3; bases outside the gene matches: 5. CDR1 and CDR2 (germline): MNHNY, SVGAGI (reference sequence). This CDR3 spans 13 amino acids. The CDR3 spells CASRQGAGYEQYF. DNA of the CDR3: TGTGCCAGTAGACAGGGGGCCGGCTACGAGCAGTACTTC.

The V call is TRBV19, the J call TRBJ1-1; TRBD1 is a possible D gene (6 bases). CDR3 length equals 13 residues. Germline CDR1 reads LNHDA; CDR2 reads SQIVND (reference sequence). Trimming pared 0 bases from V and 10 bases from J, leaving 12 bases between. CDR3 bases: TGTGCCAGTAGTATAGAAGCAGGGGTCGGAGCTTTCTTT. It is translated as CASSIEAGVGAFF.

The V and J genes are TRBV7-2 and TRBJ1-1; D call uncertain. Germline CDR1 reads SGHTA; CDR2 reads FQGNSA. V shed 3 bases and J shed 1 base, with 6 bases lying between them. The CDR3 sequence is 13 residues long. The CDR3 nucleotides are TGTGCCAGCAGCTTGCGACGGAACACTGAAGCTTTCTTT. Its protein product is CASSLRRNTEAFF.

The chain combines TRBV30 with TRBJ2-7; maybe TRBD2 (7 bases). From germline, CDR1 is GTSNPN and CDR2 SVGIG (reference sequence). Trimming removed 2 bases from V and 9 bases from J, with 14 bases in between. The CDR3 has 12 amino acids. The CDR3 region has the DNA TGTGCCTGGAGTCAAGGGGGGGTCCGGCAGTACTTC. Translating gives CAWSQGGVRQYF.

The chain is built from TRBV6-6 and TRBJ2-7, with D tentatively TRBD1 or TRBD2 (5 bases each). The CDR3 length is 11 residues. Germline V CDR1 and CDR2: MNHNY, SVGAGI (reference sequence). The ends were cut back, 11 bases at V and 7 bases at J, with 15 bases in the middle. For the CDR3, the DNA is TGTGCCGCAAGGGGTTCGGGAGAGCAGTACTTC. Protein product: CAARGSGEQYF.

Only a few counts were recorded for this clone. In DNA, the CDR3 is TGTGCCAGCAGCGCCGACAGGGCCGATAATGAAAAACTGTTTTTT. Residues: CASSADRADNEKLFF. V usage is TRBV7-9 and J usage is TRBJ1-4; 7 bases match TRBD1. With V trimmed by 5 bases and J by 4 bases, 7 bases remained unmatched. The germline V gene has CDR1 SEHNR and CDR2 FQNEAQ (reference sequence). The CDR3 spans 15 residues. The full variable domain, completed using reference TRBV7-9 and TRBJ1-4, is DTGVSQNPRHKITKRGQNVTFRCDPISEHNRLYWYRQTLGQGPEFLTYFQNEAQLEKSRLLSDRFSAERPKGSFSTLEIQRTEQGDSAMYLCASSADRADNEKLFFGSGTQLSVL.

This clone was seen more than once but under ten times. The J gene is TRBJ2-7, the V gene TRBV20-1, with 7 bases lining up with TRBD1. The germline gives CDR1 DFQATT, CDR2 SNEGSKA (reference sequence). J was trimmed by 4 bases and V by 6 bases; bases with no gene match: 3. This CDR3 has 11 residues. The CDR3, as DNA: TGCAGTGCCTTACAGGGGTACGAGCAGTACTTC. Its translation is CSALQGYEQYF.

The genes are TRBV28 and TRBJ1-1; D is unclear. The length of the CDR3 is 14 residues. CDR1 and CDR2 (germline): MDHEN, SYDVKM. The ends were cut back, 8 bases at V and 4 bases at J, with 17 bases in the middle. For the CDR3, the DNA is TGTGCCAGCCTCCAATGGGAGGGCTCCACTGAAGCTTTCTTT. It codes for CASLQWEGSTEAFF.

The rearrangement links TRBV18 to TRBJ2-3; 7 bases line up with TRBD1. After removal of 6 bases from V and 2 bases from J, the junction contained 8 bases not matched to a gene. The CDR3 spans 15 residues. The germline gives CDR1 KGHSH, CDR2 LQKENI. CDR3 sequence reads: CASSFDREYTDTQYF. Written as DNA, the CDR3 is TGTGCCAGCTCCTTTGACAGGGAATACACAGATACGCAGTATTTT.

A word on this clone: No DNA is shown, since the ends of the CDR3 on it are uncertain; the CDR3 is the one TCRdb lists. V and J are TRBV25-1 and TRBJ1-4. Germline values: CDR1 MGHDK, CDR2 SYGVNS. The CDR3 extends over 15 residues, inclusive of both ends. CDR3 sequence: CASSELGHFGEKLFF.

V gene TRBV2 combines with J gene TRBJ1-1, with unresolved D. Trimming removed 6 bases at V and 1 base at J, with 6 bases between. This CDR3 has 12 amino acids. Germline V gene sequence: CDR1 SNHLY, CDR2 FYNNEI. CDR3 amino acids: CASRNGNTEAFF. CDR3 coding DNA: TGTGCCAGCAGAAACGGGAACACTGAAGCTTTCTTT.